This TCR beta chain originates from a study of cytomegalovirus exposure and HLA in healthy donors. In the study overall: The 120 million or so unique TCR beta sequences, from roughly 170 million T cells, were found by an earlier analysis.

Germline CDR1 is SGHAT and CDR2 is FQNNGV. There are 15 residues in the CDR3. V dropped 5 bases and J dropped 0 bases, with 12 bases sitting between them. This clone was observed a handful of times. What it recognizes is unknown. PCR used 60 Vbeta primers and 13 Jbeta primers. Sequencing used immunoSEQ multiplex PCR; TCRdb keeps in-frame clones, though not all of them. This table has 150,000 to 200,000 clones, about four fifths appearing once. Overall study findings and caveats: It was 150 or so TCR beta chains that were listed as cytomegalovirus-associated.

The sample was PBMCs. The receptor was isolated from a man aged 35 to 55 in good health and CMV-seropositive. The rearrangement uses TRBV11-2 and TRBJ2-3, with TRBD2 as a possible D gene (6 bases). The CDR3 here is CASSRRDPSTDTQYF. The CDR3 DNA reads as TGTGCCAGCAGCAGGAGGGACCCTAGCACAGATACGCAGTATTTT.